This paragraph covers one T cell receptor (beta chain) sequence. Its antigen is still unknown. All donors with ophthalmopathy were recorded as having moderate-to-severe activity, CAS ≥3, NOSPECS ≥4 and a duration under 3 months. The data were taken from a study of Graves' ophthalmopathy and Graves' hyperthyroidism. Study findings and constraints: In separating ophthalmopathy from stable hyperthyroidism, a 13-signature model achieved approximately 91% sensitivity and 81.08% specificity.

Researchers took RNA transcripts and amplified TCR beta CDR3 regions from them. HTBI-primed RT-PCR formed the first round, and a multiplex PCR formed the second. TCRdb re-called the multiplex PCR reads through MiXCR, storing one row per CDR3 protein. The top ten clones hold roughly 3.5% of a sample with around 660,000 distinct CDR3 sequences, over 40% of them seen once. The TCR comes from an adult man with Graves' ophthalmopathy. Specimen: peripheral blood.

The CDR3 DNA follows: TGTGCCAGTAGTATAGATAGTTCCAGGTTGAGCACTGAAGCTTTCTTT. Its protein is CASSIDSSRLSTEAFF. The chain links TRBV19 to TRBJ1-1; the D is unclear. Germline loops: CDR1 LNHDA, CDR2 SQIVND (reference sequence). CDR3 length: 16 amino acids. The V end lost 0 bases, the J end lost 4 bases, and 15 bases lay between the germline ends.